The rows below give T cell receptor beta chains drawn from one sample of a study of OX40 agonist ivuxolimab in advanced cancers. Sequenced by immunoSEQ multiplex PCR; TCRdb stores in-frame clones only, minus some. The sample holds 100,000 to 150,000 clones, roughly 93% seen once. This sample comprised CD4+ or CD8+ T cells sorted from blood, obtained in a trial of the OX40 agonist ivuxolimab. The receptors derive from an adult with an advanced solid tumor such as melanoma, head and neck, liver or kidney cancer. Both conserved end residues are part of each CDR3.

j_call,v_call,cdr3_aa
TRBJ2-2,TRBV9,CASSVEVGAGELFF
TRBJ1-1,TRBV14,CASSQVRKGPNTEAFF
TRBJ1-5,TRBV2,CASKTGGNQPQHF
TRBJ1-1,TRBV7-3,CASSLSAEGDTEAFF
TRBJ1-6,TRBV18,CASSPRVSTGSSYNSPLHF
TRBJ1-1,TRBV28,CASPSRGGAMWTEAFF
TRBJ1-6,TRBV5-4,CASSSTNSPLHF
TRBJ1-3,TRBV5-4,CASSVDRPGNTIYF
TRBJ1-1,TRBV11-2,CASSPRAGTEAFF
TRBJ2-3,TRBV7-2,CASSFRLAAQYF
TRBJ1-5,TRBV7-2,CASSLAVDQPQHF
TRBJ1-2,TRBV28,CASSFKANYGYTF
TRBJ1-4,TRBV12-5,CASGSRATNRGEKLFF
TRBJ2-5,TRBV9,CASSPRDRDIQETQYF
TRBJ2-7,TRBV2,CASSVGQGRTYEQYF
TRBJ1-2,TRBV6-4,CASSDGRTGLRDGYTF
TRBJ2-6,TRBV15,CATSSDRKPGANVLTF
TRBJ1-1,TRBV28,CASTFASLGTDPGKAFF
TRBJ2-1,TRBV4-1,CASSQDGGTSGRTREQFF
TRBJ2-1,TRBV18,CASSPPGLAGGGEQFF
TRBJ1-4,TRBV5-1,CASSATEAAPNEKLFF
TRBJ2-3,TRBV28,CASSLFPGGNTDTQYF
TRBJ2-7,TRBV6-1,CATFLEFYEQYF
TRBJ2-5,TRBV6-1,CASSEGLQVTQYF
TRBJ2-7,TRBV10-3,CAISESIYEQYF
TRBJ1-2,TRBV7-2,CASSLKGGIYGYTF
TRBJ2-1,TRBV12-5,CASGFSWEQFF
TRBJ1-5,TRBV19,CASSIDPFRGGGHQPQHF
TRBJ2-7,TRBV18,CASSQESEVSYEQYF
TRBJ1-1,TRBV10-3,CATSRTGGASYSTEAFF
TRBJ1-2,TRBV6-5,CASSYSRGEGYGYTF
TRBJ2-5,TRBV6-5,CASTRGGFGETQYF
TRBJ1-2,TRBV5-4,CASSNSDRGRGIFYGYTF
TRBJ1-5,TRBV10-3,CAISVGAGDSNQPQHF
TRBJ2-7,TRBV5-6,CASSLYGSAYEQYF
TRBJ2-7,TRBV21-1,CASSWYEQYF
TRBJ1-2,TRBV5-1,CASSLARGRGANYGYTF
TRBJ2-1,TRBV19,CASMAAGPRGTYNEQFF
TRBJ2-3,TRBV6-1,CASSDGLVADTQYF
TRBJ2-7,TRBV13,CASSWRGVPYEQYF
TRBJ2-7,TRBV5-5,CASSPGPIYEQYF
TRBJ1-2,TRBV6-6,CASSPGGSYGYTF
TRBJ2-7,TRBV28,CASSLEGGPYEQYF
TRBJ2-2,TRBV6-5,CASSSLVGGELFF
TRBJ2-6,TRBV6-1,CASSRDRVGANVLTF
TRBJ2-1,TRBV7-2,CASSLALQGANEQFF
TRBJ2-5,TRBV6-1,CASGGGLGETQYF
TRBJ1-2,TRBV29-1,CSVRGESGYTF
TRBJ2-1,TRBV27,CASSLSGRLASLSYNEQFF
TRBJ1-3,TRBV5-1,CASSLDTGVGNTIYF